The 9 T cell receptor beta chains below come from one sample, sequenced in a study of somatic mutations in T cells in chronic GVHD. Measured with immunoSEQ multiplex PCR; TCRdb has only the in-frame clones, and not every one. The sample yields about 14,000 clones, 78% seen once. Sequencing was done on a sample of Vbeta20-negative CD4+ T cells from blood. The receptors were gathered from a male patient aged 50 or older with chronic graft-versus-host disease. Some of the T cells may derive from the graft donor.

The chain links TRBV15 to TRBJ2-7; TRBD1 agrees at 10 bases. J lost 4 bases, V lost 2 bases, and 8 bases had no gene match. CDR1 and CDR2 (germline): LNHNV, YYDKDF (reference sequence). The CDR3 loop spans 16 amino acids. Here the CDR3 DNA reads TGTGCCACCAGCAGACCCTCCGGGACAGGGGTTTACGAGCAGTACTTC. It specifies CATSRPSGTGVYEQYF.

The J gene is TRBJ2-3, the V gene TRBV6-6, with TRBD1 matching over 8 bases. The junction had 5 bases not matched to a gene; V was cut back by 0 bases and J by 3 bases. The germline V gene encodes CDR1 MNHNY and CDR2 SVGAGI (reference sequence). There are 16 residues in the CDR3. The CDR3 loop reads CASSYSSGGGTDTQYF. The CDR3, as DNA: TGTGCCAGCAGTTACTCGTCAGGGGGCGGAACAGATACGCAGTATTTT.

The rearrangement uses TRBV5-8 and TRBJ2-1, with no clear D. The CDR3 length is 16 residues. Germline V gives CDR1 SGHTS, CDR2 YDEGEE. Trimming left V 0 bases short and J 3 bases short, with 13 bases between. The CDR3 DNA reads TGTGCCAGCAGCTTGGGAACAGCCGGTCTCTACAATGAGCAGTTCTTC. It codes for CASSLGTAGLYNEQFF. The full variable domain, rest sourced from reference TRBV5-8 and TRBJ2-1, is EAGVTQSPTHLIKTRGQQATLRCSPISGHTSVYWYQQALGLGLQFLLWYDEGEERNRGNFPPRFSGRQFPNYSSELNVNALELEDSALYLCASSLGTAGLYNEQFFGPGTRLTVL.

This clone was counted a single time. The chain couples TRBV7-9 to TRBJ2-7; TRBD1 aligns across 9 bases. Germline values: CDR1 SEHNR, CDR2 FQNEAQ (reference sequence). The CDR3 runs to 15 residues. V dropped 3 bases and J dropped 5; count of bases not matched to a gene: 8. The chain's CDR3 is CASSLGMDRGHEQYF. The CDR3 DNA reads TGTGCCAGCAGCTTGGGGATGGACAGGGGCCACGAGCAGTACTTC.

This clone was recorded only once. This sequence joins TRBV2 and TRBJ2-4; 9 nucleotides align to TRBD1. The CDR3 is 15 amino acids. Germline CDR1 and CDR2: SNHLY and FYNNEI. V gave up 5 bases and J gave up 5 bases; unmatched junction bases: 7. CDR3 nucleotides: TGTGCCAGCAGTTACAGGGGGCGCGGGGAAAACATTCAGTACTTC. This sequence encodes CASSYRGRGENIQYF. The complete variable domain, with remaining parts taken from reference TRBV2 and TRBJ2-4, reads EPEVTQTPSHQVTQMGQEVILRCVPISNHLYFYWYRQILGQKVEFLVSFYNNEISEKSEIFDDQFSVERPDGSNFTLKIRSTKLEDSAMYFCASSYRGRGENIQYFGAGTRLSVL.

The chain couples TRBV28 to TRBJ1-5; no clear D gene. The CDR3 is 14 residues long. V lost 4 bases and J 7 bases, leaving 14 bases between the germline ends. Germline V gene lookup returns CDR1 MDHEN and CDR2 SYDVKM. DNA for the CDR3: TGTGCCAGCAGTTCCCCGACACGCGGGCAGCCCCAGCATTTT. The encoded protein is CASSSPTRGQPQHF.

The chain joins TRBV19 to TRBJ2-7; 9 nucleotides align to TRBD1. This CDR3 has 15 residues. Germline V lookup: CDR1 LNHDA, CDR2 SQIVND (reference sequence). V lost 6 bases to trimming and J lost 6 bases; unmatched junction nucleotides: 12. In nucleotides, the CDR3 is TGTGCCAGTAGCCTCGAGGGACAGGGAACGGGCGAGCAGTACTTC. It yields the protein CASSLEGQGTGEQYF.

This clone came up once. This chain joins TRBV15 and TRBJ2-5; 7 nucleotides line up with TRBD1. Trimming removed 4 bases from V and 4 bases from J; junction bases left unmatched: 6. CDR1 is LNHNV, CDR2 YYDKDF, per germline (reference sequence). The CDR3 runs 14 residues. The CDR3 DNA reads TGTGCCACCAGCATGGACAGGCGAGGAGAGACCCAGTACTTC. Translating gives CATSMDRRGETQYF.

This clone was counted once. This chain connects TRBV19 to TRBJ2-5, with D maybe TRBD1 (5 bases). The CDR3 covers 13 residues. CDR1 LNHDA and CDR2 SQIVND come from the germline V gene (reference sequence). V gave up 4 bases and J gave up 5 bases, with 11 bases separating them. The CDR3 sequence: CASSTTVWETQYF. The CDR3 DNA follows: TGTGCCAGTAGTACGACAGTGTGGGAGACCCAGTACTTC.